This T cell receptor beta chain emerged from a study of cytomegalovirus exposure and HLA in healthy donors. Overall study results and limits: CMV antigen specificity of a few CMV-associated chains was confirmed in vitro. The study flagged some 170 TCR beta chains as cytomegalovirus-associated. According to a later analysis, TCR clusters from the first cohort tended to co-occur in the 120 or so validation repertoires.

Measured with immunoSEQ multiplex PCR; TCRdb has only the in-frame clones, and not every one. The sample has about 160,000 clones, approximately 81% seen once. V gave up 4 bases and J gave up 2 bases; unmatched junction bases: 4. This CDR3 has 14 amino acids. From germline, CDR1 is KGHSH and CDR2 LQKENI. Concerning this clone itself: The antigen is unknown.

Source material: PBMCs. This TCR came from a man under 40 in good health and CMV-seropositive. The chain links TRBV18 to TRBJ2-7; 8 nucleotides align to TRBD1. The CDR3 nucleotides are TGTGCCAGCTCACGACAGGGGAGCACCTACGAGCAGTACTTC. As protein: CASSRQGSTYEQYF.